The text below deals with one TCR beta chain. The sample is drawn from a study of blood T cell repertoires in COVID-19. Study in general: In each case, the material was cDNA or gDNA derived from T cells, B-cell-depleted T cells, or PBMCs.

TCRdb's table, derived via immunoSEQ multiplex PCR, lists solely in-frame clones and lacks some. Of 200,000 to 250,000 clones listed, 80% to 90% are singletons. The CDR3 contains 13 residues. The V gene's germline CDR1 is MNHEY and CDR2 SMNVEV (reference sequence). V gave up 6 bases and J gave up 4 bases, with 9 bases separating them. The gene calls are TRBV27 and TRBJ2-2; D might be TRBD2 (5 bases). Sequencing input: peripheral blood. The sequence came from a man aged 25-45 years with COVID-19, enrolled during active disease. The CDR3 here is CASRLVGTGELFF. DNA for the CDR3: TGTGCCAGCAGACTAGTGGGCACCGGGGAGCTGTTTTTT.